A single sample gave rise to the 8 T cell receptor beta chains below, sequenced in a study of T cell responses to AZD1222 COVID-19 vaccine. Using immunoSEQ multiplex PCR, the repertoire was profiled, and TCRdb retains in-frame clones only, with some absent. The sample includes about 100,000 clones, approximately 87% of them seen just once. The source material was peripheral blood, sampled on day 0 of MenACWY control vaccination. The origin of the receptors is an adult in good health.

The V gene is TRBV11-2, the J gene TRBJ1-2, with no clear D. Trimming removed 0 bases from V and 8 bases from J, with 10 bases in between. The CDR3 spans 13 residues. Germline assignment: CDR1 SGHAT and CDR2 FQNNGV. Written as DNA, the CDR3 is TGTGCCAGCAGCTTAGATTCCGGTGGGGGCTACACCTTC. Protein product: CASSLDSGGGYTF. Using reference TRBV11-2 and TRBJ1-2 for the parts outside the CDR3, the full variable domain is EAGVAQSPRYKIIEKRQSVAFWCNPISGHATLYWYQQILGQGPKLLIQFQNNGVVDDSQLPKDRFSAERLKGVDSTLKIQPAKLEDSAVYLCASSLDSGGGYTFGSGTRLTVV.

This clone was counted a single time. The chain has TRBV27 and TRBJ1-4; D gene unclear. Trimming took 11 bases from V and 6 from J, leaving 16 bases between them. The CDR3 consists of 13 residues. Germline V gene data show CDR1 as MNHEY and CDR2 as SMNVEV (reference sequence). The CDR3 loop is CAGKGGDDEKLFF. CDR3 nucleotides: TGTGCCGGCAAAGGTGGGGATGATGAAAAACTGTTTTTT.

V usage is TRBV9 and J usage is TRBJ2-1; D might be TRBD1 (6 bases). With 0 bases removed from V and 8 bases from J, the gap between germline ends came to 15 bases. The CDR3 is 15 residues long. Germline V gene sequence: CDR1 SGDLS, CDR2 YYNGEE. The CDR3 spells CASSVEQGYGDEQFF. The CDR3 DNA reads as TGTGCCAGCAGCGTAGAACAGGGATATGGCGATGAGCAGTTCTTC.

This clone was counted once. This chain joins TRBV28 and TRBJ2-7, with 9 bases matching TRBD2. Per germline, CDR1 MDHEN and CDR2 SYDVKM. The V gene end was trimmed by 4 bases and the J gene end by 5 bases; junction bases not matched to a gene: 9. This CDR3 is built from 15 residues. CDR3: CASSSPGGGANEQYF. The CDR3 DNA reads TGTGCCAGCAGTTCCCCCGGCGGGGGGGCGAACGAGCAGTACTTC.

The chain is built from TRBV9 and TRBJ2-1; 9 nucleotides line up with TRBD1. J gave up 7 bases and V 4 bases, and 9 bases lay outside the gene matches. The length of the CDR3 is 15 residues. Germline-derived CDR1 and CDR2 are SGDLS and YYNGEE. CDR3 sequence: CASSLRGDRANEQFF. The CDR3 bases are TGTGCCAGCAGCTTAAGGGGGGACAGGGCAAATGAGCAGTTCTTC.

This chain connects TRBV6-2 or TRBV6-3 to TRBJ1-2; D remains unclear. The germline V and J ends were trimmed by 5 bases and 4 bases, with 17 bases remaining between them. In germline, CDR1 is MNHEY, CDR2 SVGEGT. This CDR3 contains 15 residues. The CDR3 bases are TGTGCCAGCAGTCAAACACGAGAGACCATCTATGGCTACACCTTC. It encodes CASSQTRETIYGYTF.

J is TRBJ2-2 and V is TRBV3-1 (or the pseudogene TRBV3-2), with 13 bases lining up with TRBD2. The CDR3 length is 18 residues. With 2 bases clipped from V and 5 bases from J, the junction kept 8 bases outside the gene matches. Germline V CDR1 and CDR2: LGHDT, YNNKEL (reference sequence). Written as DNA, the CDR3 is TGTGCCAGCAGCCAAAAACTAGCGGGAGGGCCGGATACCGGGGAGCTGTTTTTT. Its translation is CASSQKLAGGPDTGELFF.

J is TRBJ1-2 and V is TRBV28, with 7 bases matching TRBD1. Unmatched junction bases numbered 10, after V lost 6 bases and J lost 3 bases. The CDR3 sequence is 15 residues long. In germline, CDR1 is MDHEN, CDR2 SYDVKM. The CDR3 DNA sequence: TGTGCCAGCAGCAAAGCAGGGGGTACCTACTATGGCTACACCTTC. It codes for CASSKAGGTYYGYTF.